The clone carrying this TCR beta chain was seen a few times. What it binds is unknown. The CDR3 has 16 residues. Germline V CDR1 and CDR2: SGHVS, FQNEAQ. V trimming: 2 bases; J trimming: 4 bases; junction bases outside the gene matches: 8. Unique molecular identifiers were built into the TCRbeta library. One entry per CDR3 protein, called by TCRdb with MiXCR from the PCR reads. This table has fewer than 500,000 distinct CDR3 sequences, 43% appearing once. The source of the sample is a study of T-cell reconstitution after alpha-beta-depleted transplantation in children. Notes on the study in general: T-cell counts and diversity at one year following transplant were attributed mainly to newly produced T cells.

The chain uses TRBV7-8 and TRBJ1-1; 9 bases are shared with TRBD1. The sequence was obtained from a girl aged 2 to 9 with aplastic anemia, due to receive a stem cell transplant. This sample comprised PBMCs, obtained before TCRalphabeta/CD19-depleted stem cell transplant. CDR3 nucleotides: TGTGCCAGCAGCTTACGGGACAGGGTTAAGGCCACTGAAGCTTTCTTT. Protein: CASSLRDRVKATEAFF. The whole variable domain, filled in from reference TRBV7-8 and TRBJ1-1, reads GAGVSQSPRYKVAKRGQDVALRCDPISGHVSLFWYQQALGQGPEFLTYFQNEAQLDKSGLPSDRFFAERPEGSVSTLKIQRTQQEDSAVYLCASSLRDRVKATEAFFGQGTRLTVV.